Below, one TCR beta chain is given with its context. V gave up 3 bases and J gave up 0 bases; unmatched junction bases: 1. Germline lookup yields CDR1 MNHEY and CDR2 SMNVEV (reference sequence). This CDR3 contains 14 residues. The data are from a study of T cell responses to AZD1222 COVID-19 vaccine. The protocol was immunoSEQ multiplex PCR, while the TCRdb copy is restricted to in-frame clones and leaves out a portion. The sample includes fewer than 120,000 clones, about 90% of them seen just once. Sequences were derived from peripheral blood, sampled on day 0 of AZD1222 vaccination. The receptor comes from an adult in good health. J is TRBJ2-7 and V is TRBV27; TRBD2 matches 8 bases. The CDR3 nucleotides are TGTGCCAGCAGTTTTAGCGGGGACTCCTACGAGCAGTACTTC. Translation: CASSFSGDSYEQYF.